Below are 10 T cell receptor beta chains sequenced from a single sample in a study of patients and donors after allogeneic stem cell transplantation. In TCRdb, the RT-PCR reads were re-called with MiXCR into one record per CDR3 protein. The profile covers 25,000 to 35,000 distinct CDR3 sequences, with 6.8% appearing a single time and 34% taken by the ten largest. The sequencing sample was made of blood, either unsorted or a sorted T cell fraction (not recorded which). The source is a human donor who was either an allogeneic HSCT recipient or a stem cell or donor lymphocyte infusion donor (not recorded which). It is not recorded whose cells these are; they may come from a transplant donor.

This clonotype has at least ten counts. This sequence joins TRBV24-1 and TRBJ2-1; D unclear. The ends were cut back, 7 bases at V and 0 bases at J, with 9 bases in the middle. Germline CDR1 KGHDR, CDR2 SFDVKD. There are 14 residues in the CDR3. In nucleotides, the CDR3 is TGTGCCACCAGCGGCTCTAGCTCCTACAATGAGCAGTTCTTC. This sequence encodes CATSGSSSYNEQFF.

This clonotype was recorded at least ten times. The CDR3 DNA is TGTGCCAGCAAGTCGAGTGTTAATGAGCAGTTCTTC. It specifies CASKSSVNEQFF. The chain recombines TRBV28 with TRBJ2-1, with D hard to call. The V end was cut by 7 bases, the J end by 7 bases, with 11 bases between. The CDR3 is 12 amino acids. Germline V gene sequence: CDR1 MDHEN, CDR2 SYDVKM.

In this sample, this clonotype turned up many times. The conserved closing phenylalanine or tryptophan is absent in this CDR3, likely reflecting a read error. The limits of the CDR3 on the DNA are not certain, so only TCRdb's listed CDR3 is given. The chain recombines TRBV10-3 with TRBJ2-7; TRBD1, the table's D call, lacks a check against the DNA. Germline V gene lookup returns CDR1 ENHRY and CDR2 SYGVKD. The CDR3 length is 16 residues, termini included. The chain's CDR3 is CAIIPGPTNASIWDSS.

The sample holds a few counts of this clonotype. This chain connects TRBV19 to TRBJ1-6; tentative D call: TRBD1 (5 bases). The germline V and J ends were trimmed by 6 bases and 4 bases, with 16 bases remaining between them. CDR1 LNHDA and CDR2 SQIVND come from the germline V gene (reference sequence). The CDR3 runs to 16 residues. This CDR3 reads CASSPGDLLYNSPLHF. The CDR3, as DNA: TGTGCCAGTAGCCCGGGGGACCTACTTTATAATTCACCCCTCCACTTT.

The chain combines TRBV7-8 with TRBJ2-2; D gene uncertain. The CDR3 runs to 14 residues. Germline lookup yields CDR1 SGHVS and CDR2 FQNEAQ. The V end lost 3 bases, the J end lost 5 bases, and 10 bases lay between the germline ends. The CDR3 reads CASSFYRRTGELFF. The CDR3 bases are TGTGCCAGCAGCTTTTATAGGCGGACCGGGGAGCTGTTTTTT.

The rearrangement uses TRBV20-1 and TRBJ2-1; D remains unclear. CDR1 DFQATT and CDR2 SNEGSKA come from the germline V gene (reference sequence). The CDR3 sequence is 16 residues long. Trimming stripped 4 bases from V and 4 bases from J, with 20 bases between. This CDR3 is CSATAPGRSAYNEQFF. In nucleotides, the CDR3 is TGCAGTGCTACGGCACCCGGGCGTTCGGCTTACAATGAGCAGTTCTTC.

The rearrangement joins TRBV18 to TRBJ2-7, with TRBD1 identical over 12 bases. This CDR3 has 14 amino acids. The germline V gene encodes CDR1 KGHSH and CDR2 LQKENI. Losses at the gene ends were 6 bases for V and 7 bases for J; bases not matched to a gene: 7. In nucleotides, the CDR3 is TGTGCCAGCTCGCCAGGGACAGGGGGCCGGGAGCAGTACTTC. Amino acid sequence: CASSPGTGGREQYF.

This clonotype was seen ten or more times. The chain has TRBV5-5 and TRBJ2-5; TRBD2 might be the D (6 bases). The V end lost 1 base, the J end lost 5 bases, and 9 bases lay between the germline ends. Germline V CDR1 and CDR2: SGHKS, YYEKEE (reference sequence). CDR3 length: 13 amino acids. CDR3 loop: CASSLRLAETQYF. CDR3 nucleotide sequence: TGTGCCAGCAGCTTGAGGCTAGCGGAGACCCAGTACTTC. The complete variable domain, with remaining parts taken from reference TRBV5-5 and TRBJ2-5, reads DAGVTQSPTHLIKTRGQQVTLRCSPISGHKSVSWYQQVLGQGPQFIFQYYEKEERGRGNFPDRFSARQFPNYSSELNVNALLLGDSALYLCASSLRLAETQYFGPGTRLLVL.

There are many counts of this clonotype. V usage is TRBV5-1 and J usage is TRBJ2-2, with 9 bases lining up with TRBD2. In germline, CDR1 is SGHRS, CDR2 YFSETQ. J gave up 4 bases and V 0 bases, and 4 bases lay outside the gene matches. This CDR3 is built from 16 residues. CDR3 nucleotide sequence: TGCGCCAGCAGCTTGGGACTAGCGGAACTCACCGGGGAGCTGTTTTTT. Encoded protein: CASSLGLAELTGELFF.

The DNA of the CDR3 is TGTGCCAGCAGCTTAGGACTAGCGGGAGTCGGGACCGGGGAGCTGTTTTTT. It codes for CASSLGLAGVGTGELFF. The rearrangement joins TRBV11-3 to TRBJ2-2, with TRBD2 matching over 12 bases. The length of the CDR3 is 17 residues. The ends lost 1 base at V and 5 bases at J; junction bases unmatched: 5. Germline V gene sequence: CDR1 SGHNT, CDR2 YENEEA.